A single sample gave rise to the 6 T cell receptor beta chains below, sequenced in a study of memory CD4+ T cells and cytomegalovirus serostatus (dated by TCRdb to between 2019 and 2020). Library creation used the immunoSEQ multiplex PCR assay. In its TCRdb copy, this immuneACCESS table keeps in-frame sequences only and misses some clones. Where compared with another copy, unresolved V genes explain less than half of these, and the others have no known cause. The sample contains tens of thousands of clones, 75% to 85% of them found a single time. The ten largest make up 0.77% of the sample. A FACSAria II was used to sort memory CD4+ T cells, defined as single viable CD3+CD4+CD8-CD45RO+ cells. The sequenced material came from memory CD4+ T cells from blood. The source is an adult in good health and CMV-seronegative.

The J gene is TRBJ1-5, the V gene TRBV18, with D uncertain. Trimming stripped 6 bases from V and 5 bases from J, with 11 bases between. The CDR3 totals 13 residues. CDR1 is KGHSH, CDR2 LQKENI, per germline. Here the CDR3 reads CASSPARYQPQHF. The CDR3 DNA follows: TGTGCCAGCTCCCCGGCCCGCTATCAGCCCCAGCATTTT.

This rearrangement joins TRBV7-2 to TRBJ2-7, with D tentatively TRBD2 (6 bases). Between the trimmed V and J ends, which lost 1 base and 1 base, there was a span of 11 bases. The CDR3 spans 15 residues. Germline lookup yields CDR1 SGHTA and CDR2 FQGNSA. The CDR3 protein is CASSLVWDSSYEQYF. The CDR3 coding sequence is TGTGCCAGCAGCTTAGTGTGGGACTCATCCTACGAGCAGTACTTC.

The chain recombines TRBV28 with TRBJ1-1; 7 nucleotides agree with TRBD1. This CDR3 spans 18 amino acids. Germline values: CDR1 MDHEN, CDR2 SYDVKM. The V segment lost 1 base and the J segment 2 bases; nucleotides outside the gene matches: 13. The CDR3 nucleotides read TGTGCCAGCAGTTTATATACTTACAGGGGAGTCGGAAACACTGAAGCTTTCTTT. Encoded protein: CASSLYTYRGVGNTEAFF. The full variable domain, rest sourced from reference TRBV28 and TRBJ1-1, is DVKVTQSSRYLVKRTGEKVFLECVQDMDHENMFWYRQDPGLGLRLIYFSYDVKMKEKGDIPEGYSVSREKKERFSLILESASTNQTSMYLCASSLYTYRGVGNTEAFFGQGTRLTVV.

This clone was seen only a few times. This chain joins TRBV14 and TRBJ2-3, with TRBD1 identical over 8 bases. The CDR3 is 17 amino acids. CDR1 and CDR2 from the germline V gene are SGHDN and FVKESK. V gave up 1 base and J gave up 3 bases; unmatched junction bases: 9. The CDR3 coding sequence is TGTGCCAGCAGCCAAGCCCTGGACAGGGTTAGAACAGATACGCAGTATTTT. Its translation: CASSQALDRVRTDTQYF. The full variable domain, rest sourced from reference TRBV14 and TRBJ2-3, is EAGVTQFPSHSVIEKGQTVTLRCDPISGHDNLYWYRRVMGKEIKFLLHFVKESKQDESGMPNNRFLAERTGGTYSTLKVQPAELEDSGVYFCASSQALDRVRTDTQYFGPGTRLTVL.

This clone was observed a single time. In DNA, the CDR3 is TGTGCCAGCAGCTTATACCCAGGGGGGGGCTACACCTTC. This codes for CASSLYPGGGYTF. The chain joins TRBV11-2 to TRBJ1-2, with 7 bases fitting TRBD1. The CDR3 covers 13 residues. Germline CDR1 is SGHAT and CDR2 is FQNNGV. Trimming at V came to 2 bases and at J to 8 bases, leaving 5 bases not matched to a gene.

This chain uses TRBV7-2 with TRBJ2-7; 7 positions agree with TRBD1. Germline CDR1 is SGHTA and CDR2 is FQGNSA. Trimming cost V 7 bases and J 2 bases; bases outside gene matches: 8. This CDR3 is 14 amino acids long. The CDR3 bases are TGTGCCAGCAAGACAGGGTCCTCCACCTACGAGCAGTACTTC. It specifies CASKTGSSTYEQYF.